This T cell receptor (beta chain) was recovered during a study of blood T cell repertoires in COVID-19. For the study at large: Samples taken during acute and convalescent COVID-19 were collected in the United States, Italy and Spain.

The J segment lost 6 bases and the V segment lost 3 bases, leaving 9 bases of the junction unmatched. The CDR3 is made up of 15 amino acids. The germline V gene has CDR1 SGHAT and CDR2 FQNNGV. Original handling: From reference gene primer amplification, estimates of nucleated cell counts were derived. Assay: immunoSEQ multiplex PCR; the TCRdb copy retains only in-frame clones and omits some. For V, J and clone size, that table is used; D and trimming come from the DNA. The sample includes roughly 100,000 clones, 85% of them seen just once. The count of this clone is one. The chain is built from TRBV11-2 and TRBJ2-7; 9 nucleotides match TRBD2. The sequence came from a middle-aged man with acute or convalescent COVID-19. The sequenced sample was peripheral blood. The CDR3 nucleotides are TGTGCCAGCAGCTTCCTAGCGGGGACGAAAGGCGAGCAGTACTTC. Residues: CASSFLAGTKGEQYF.